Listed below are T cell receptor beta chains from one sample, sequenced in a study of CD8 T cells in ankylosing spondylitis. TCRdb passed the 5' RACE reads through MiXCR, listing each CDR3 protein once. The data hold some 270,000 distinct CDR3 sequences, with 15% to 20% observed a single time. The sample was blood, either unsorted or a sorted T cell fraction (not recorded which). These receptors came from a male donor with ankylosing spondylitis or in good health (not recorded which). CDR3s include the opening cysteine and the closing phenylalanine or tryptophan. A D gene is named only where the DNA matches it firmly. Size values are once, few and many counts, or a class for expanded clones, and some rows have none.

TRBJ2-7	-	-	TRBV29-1	TGCAGCGTTGAAGAACAGGGCTACGAGCAGTACTTC	CSVEEQGYEQYF
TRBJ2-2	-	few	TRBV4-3	TGCGCCAGCAGCCAAGTGTACAGGGCGGACACCGGGGAGCTGTTTTTT	CASSQVYRADTGELFF
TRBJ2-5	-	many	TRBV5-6	TGTGCCAGCAGCTTTTGGGCAGACCCCTTGGAGACCCAGTACTTC	CASSFWADPLETQYF
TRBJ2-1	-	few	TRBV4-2	TGTGCCAGCAGCCAAGATGGGGGGAAGGCCCCCAATGAGCAGTTCTTC	CASSQDGGKAPNEQFF
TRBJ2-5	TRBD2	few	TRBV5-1	TGCGCCAGCAGCCCCTGGCTCGGGACTAGCGGAGTCCAAGAGACCCAGTACTTC	CASSPWLGTSGVQETQYF
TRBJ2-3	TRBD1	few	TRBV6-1	TGTGCCAGCAGCGCAATCTTCGACAGGGGATACAAGGATACGCAGTATTTT	CASSAIFDRGYKDTQYF
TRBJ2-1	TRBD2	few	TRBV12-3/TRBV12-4	TGTGCCAGCATCTTACCACAGGGCTTTAGCACTAGCGGCCAATACAATGAGCAGTTCTTC	CASILPQGFSTSGQYNEQFF
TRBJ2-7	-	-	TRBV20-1	TGCAGTGCTAGCGCGGGCTGGGAATCCTACGAGCAGTACTTC	CSASAGWESYEQYF
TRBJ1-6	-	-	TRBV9	TGTGCCAGCAGCGTAGACGTCAGGTCCCAAAATTCACCCCTCCACTTT	CASSVDVRSQNSPLHF
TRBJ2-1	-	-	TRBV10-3	TGTGCCATGCGGCAGGGCCCCTCCTACAATGAGCAGTTCTTC	CAMRQGPSYNEQFF
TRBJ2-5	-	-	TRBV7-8	TGTGCCAGCAGCCGTAGCTCGACAGCGGTGGCGGAGACCCAGTACTTC	CASSRSSTAVAETQYF
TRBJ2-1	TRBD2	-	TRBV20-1	TGCAGTGCTAGAGAACTAGCGGGAAGTGGCAATGAGCAGTTCTTC	CSARELAGSGNEQFF
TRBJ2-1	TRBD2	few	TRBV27	TGTGCCACCCTAGCGGAAAACTACAATGAGCAGTTCTTC	CATLAENYNEQFF
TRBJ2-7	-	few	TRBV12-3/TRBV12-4	TGTGCCAGCAGTTTTAGCGACCTCTACGAGCAGTACTTC	CASSFSDLYEQYF
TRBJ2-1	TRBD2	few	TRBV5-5	TGTGCCAGCAGCTTGGGGATTTTTGCGGGAGCGACCTACAATGAGCAGTTCTTC	CASSLGIFAGATYNEQFF
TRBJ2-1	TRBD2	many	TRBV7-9	TGTGCCAGCAGCTTAGCGGGAGGGACCTACAATGAGCAGTTCTTC	CASSLAGGTYNEQFF
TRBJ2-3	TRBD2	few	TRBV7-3	TGTGCCAGCAGCTTAATCTCTGGGACTAGCGGCACAGATACGCAGTATTTT	CASSLISGTSGTDTQYF
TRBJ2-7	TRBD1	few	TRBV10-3	TGTGCCATCAGTGGTCCCGAGACAGGGGCCTACGAGCAGTACTTC	CAISGPETGAYEQYF
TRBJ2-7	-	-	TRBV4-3	TGCGCCAGCAGCCCAGACCGGGACTTAATGTACGAGCAGTACTTC	CASSPDRDLMYEQYF
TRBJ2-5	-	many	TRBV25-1	TGTGCCAGCAGTATGATATCCGGCGGGGAGACCCAGTACTTC	CASSMISGGETQYF
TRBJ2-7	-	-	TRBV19	TGTGCCAGTAGTCAGGGACCTGAGAGGTACGAGCAGTACTTC	CASSQGPERYEQYF
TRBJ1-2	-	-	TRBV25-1	TGTGCCAGCAGTGAGCTTTGGGGCTACACCTTC	CASSELWGYTF
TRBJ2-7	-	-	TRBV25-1	TGTGCCAGCAGTGAATATGGGGACGAGCAGTACTTC	CASSEYGDEQYF
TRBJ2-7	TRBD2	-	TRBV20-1	TGCAGTGCTCAGACTAGCGGGAGAACCTACGAGCAGTACTTC	CSAQTSGRTYEQYF
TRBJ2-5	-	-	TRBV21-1	TGTGCCAGCAGCAATGTCCGCAGGGGCACCCAAGAGACCCAGTACTTC	CASSNVRRGTQETQYF
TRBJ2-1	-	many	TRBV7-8	TGTGCCAGCAGCTCACCCCCAGACAATGAGCAGTTCTTC	CASSSPPDNEQFF
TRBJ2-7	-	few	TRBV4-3	TGCGCCAGCAGCCAAGCCCTGAGGGGGAACTCCTACGAGCAGTACTTC	CASSQALRGNSYEQYF
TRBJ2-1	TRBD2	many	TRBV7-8	TGTGCCAGCAGCTTAGCGCTTCTAGCGGGTCGCATGGATAATGAGCAGTTCTTC	CASSLALLAGRMDNEQFF